Below, 29 T cell receptor beta chains from the same sample are listed, as sequenced in a study of blood T cell repertoires in COVID-19. Only in-frame clones appear in the TCRdb table, and some are missing; sequencing was by immunoSEQ multiplex PCR. The table records approximately 230,000 clones, 85% to 90% of them present only once. The sequenced sample was PBMCs or T cells enriched from blood (not recorded which). The receptors stem from a man between 35 and 55 years old who had recovered from COVID-19.

The J gene is TRBJ2-3, the V gene TRBV4-1, with TRBD2 as a possible D gene (6 bases). V shed 3 bases and J shed 7 bases, with 17 bases lying between them. The CDR3 has 15 amino acids. Germline CDR1 reads MGHRA; CDR2 reads YSYEKL. In DNA form, the CDR3 reads TGCGCCAGCAGCCACGTTAGCGGCCCAAGAAATACGCAGTATTTT. Encoded protein: CASSHVSGPRNTQYF.

This chain links TRBV11-2 with TRBJ1-1; 10 bases match TRBD1. The CDR3 consists of 16 residues. CDR1 and CDR2 from the germline V gene are SGHAT and FQNNGV. V lost 6 bases and J lost 0; bases outside the gene matches: 7. The CDR3 sequence is CASRRTGGRMNTEAFF. CDR3 coding DNA: TGTGCCAGCAGACGGACAGGGGGGCGTATGAACACTGAAGCTTTCTTT. The variable domain in full, with the rest retrieved from reference TRBV11-2 and TRBJ1-1, is EAGVAQSPRYKIIEKRQSVAFWCNPISGHATLYWYQQILGQGPKLLIQFQNNGVVDDSQLPKDRFSAERLKGVDSTLKIQPAKLEDSAVYLCASRRTGGRMNTEAFFGQGTRLTVV.

The chain recombines TRBV10-3 with TRBJ2-3; D may be TRBD2 (6 bases). CDR1 and CDR2 from the germline V gene are ENHRY and SYGVKD. The CDR3 extends over 13 amino acids. Trimming took off 7 bases at V and 2 bases at J, with 10 bases between the two ends. The CDR3 sequence: CAITGTLTDTQYF. For the CDR3, the DNA is TGTGCCATCACCGGGACTCTCACAGATACGCAGTATTTT.

This clone was seen more than once but under ten times. The rearrangement joins TRBV6-2 or TRBV6-3 to TRBJ1-3; D gene ambiguous. Per the germline V gene, CDR1 is MNHEY and CDR2 is SVGEGT. There are 13 residues in the CDR3. Trimming cost V 5 bases and J 0 bases, with 5 bases left between them. The CDR3 loop is CASSASSGNTIYF. As DNA, the CDR3 is TGTGCCAGCAGTGCTAGCTCTGGAAACACCATATATTTT.

The chain employs TRBV6-5 and TRBJ2-2, with D possibly matching TRBD2 (5 bases). The V gene's germline CDR1 is MNHEY and CDR2 SVGAGI. The CDR3 covers 13 residues. V was pared by 2 bases and J by 5 bases, with 6 bases between. The CDR3 DNA reads as TGTGCCAGCAGTTACCCGGGAACCGGGGAGCTGTTTTTT. Amino acid sequence: CASSYPGTGELFF.

This clone occurred a few times. This sequence joins TRBV3-1 (or the pseudogene TRBV3-2) and TRBJ1-6; weak D call: TRBD1 (5 bases). V lost 5 bases to trimming and J lost 2 bases, with 16 bases between them. Germline CDR1 LGHDT, CDR2 YNNKEL (reference sequence). The length of the CDR3 is 17 residues. The CDR3 here is CASSEMSGGPYNSPLHF. As DNA, the CDR3 is TGTGCCAGCAGCGAAATGAGCGGGGGACCCTATAATTCACCCCTCCACTTT.

The V gene is TRBV27, the J gene TRBJ1-5; D unclear. The V gene's germline CDR1 is MNHEY and CDR2 SMNVEV (reference sequence). Trimming left V 3 bases short and J 7 bases short, with 7 bases between. This CDR3 comprises 12 residues. This CDR3 reads CASSFGGQPQHF. The CDR3 DNA sequence: TGTGCCAGCAGTTTTGGCGGCCAGCCCCAGCATTTT.

The rearrangement links TRBV19 to TRBJ1-3; possibly TRBD1 for D (5 bases). The ends were cut back, 3 bases at V and 0 bases at J, with 18 bases in the middle. This CDR3 spans 18 amino acids. Germline V gene data show CDR1 as LNHDA and CDR2 as SQIVND (reference sequence). The CDR3: CASSMRRGEQFSGNTIYF. The CDR3 DNA is TGTGCCAGTAGTATGAGGAGGGGAGAGCAGTTCTCTGGAAACACCATATATTTT.

The chain carries TRBV4-1 and TRBJ2-3; 11 bases align to TRBD2. Germline V lookup: CDR1 MGHRA, CDR2 YSYEKL. The V and J ends lost 4 bases and 3 bases, in that order; junction bases with no gene match: 9. The CDR3 is 17 residues long. Here the CDR3 reads CASSRPGRLAGTDTQYF. CDR3 in DNA: TGCGCCAGCAGCCGCCCCGGGCGACTAGCGGGGACAGATACGCAGTATTTT.

The CDR3 DNA sequence: TGTGCCAGCAGTGATCAGGGGGCGGACGGCTACACCTTC. Residues: CASSDQGADGYTF. The rearrangement links TRBV6-2 or TRBV6-3 to TRBJ1-2; 8 nucleotides align to TRBD1. Germline V lookup: CDR1 MNHEY, CDR2 SVGEGT. The junction had 7 bases not matched to a gene; V was cut back by 5 bases and J by 8 bases. The CDR3 runs to 13 residues.

The J gene is TRBJ2-1, the V gene TRBV7-2, with 13 bases matching TRBD2. This CDR3 contains 17 residues. The germline V gene encodes CDR1 SGHTA and CDR2 FQGNSA. V trimming: 4 bases; J trimming: 5 bases; junction bases outside the gene matches: 8. Here the CDR3 reads CASSYRLAGGPHNEQFF. CDR3 bases: TGTGCCAGCAGCTATAGACTAGCGGGAGGCCCTCACAATGAGCAGTTCTTC.

The chain joins TRBV3-1 (or the pseudogene TRBV3-2) to TRBJ2-1; 7 bases agree with TRBD1. Germline V CDR1 and CDR2: LGHDT, YNNKEL (reference sequence). This CDR3 has 15 amino acids. J gave up 5 bases and V 3 bases, and 7 bases lay outside the gene matches. The CDR3 region is CASSQIRQGNNEQFF. CDR3 coding DNA: TGTGCCAGCAGCCAGATAAGACAGGGAAACAATGAGCAGTTCTTC.

The rearrangement joins TRBV20-1 to TRBJ1-1; no reliable D call. V lost 8 bases and J 2 bases, leaving 9 bases between the germline ends. Germline CDR1 is DFQATT and CDR2 is SNEGSKA (reference sequence). The CDR3 has 11 residues. The CDR3 DNA sequence: TGCAGTAGTGGCGGAAACACTGAAGCTTTCTTT. It specifies CSSGGNTEAFF.

This rearrangement joins TRBV3-1 (or the pseudogene TRBV3-2) to TRBJ1-1; 10 nucleotides match TRBD1. Looked up from germline, CDR1 is LGHDT and CDR2 is YNNKEL (reference sequence). V dropped 0 bases and J dropped 4; count of bases not matched to a gene: 8. This CDR3 has 17 residues. CDR3 residues: CASSQESDRGGRTEAFF. The CDR3 DNA sequence: TGTGCCAGCAGCCAAGAATCGGACAGGGGGGGTCGCACTGAAGCTTTCTTT.

This clone was picked up one time. The chain is built from TRBV7-3 and TRBJ2-3; D is perhaps TRBD2 (5 bases). V lost 2 bases and J lost 0, with 9 bases in between. This CDR3 is 15 amino acids long. The germline CDR1 and CDR2 sequences are SGHTA and FQGTGA. The CDR3 protein is CASSLAGVSTDTQYF. CDR3 nucleotides: TGTGCCAGCAGCTTAGCGGGCGTCAGCACAGATACGCAGTATTTT.

The V and J genes are TRBV24-1 and TRBJ2-1; TRBD1 matches 8 bases. V shed 3 bases, J shed 5 bases, and the junction held 8 bases outside the gene matches. The germline V gene has CDR1 KGHDR and CDR2 SFDVKD. The CDR3 loop spans 16 amino acids. CDR3 sequence (DNA): TGTGCCACCAGTGATGGGACAGGCCCGTACCACAATGAGCAGTTCTTC. Its protein product is CATSDGTGPYHNEQFF.

This clone was found once. The chain uses TRBV28 and TRBJ1-5; 7 positions match TRBD1. The CDR3 spans 13 residues. V lost 2 bases and J lost 7; bases outside the gene matches: 2. Germline V gives CDR1 MDHEN, CDR2 SYDVKM. The CDR3 region is CASSLDRDQPQHF. CDR3 nucleotide sequence: TGTGCCAGCAGTTTAGACAGGGACCAGCCCCAGCATTTT.

This clone was detected a few times. This sequence joins TRBV6-5 and TRBJ1-2; D not resolved. Trimming stripped 3 bases from V and 3 bases from J, with 14 bases between. The CDR3 is 15 amino acids. Germline V gene sequence: CDR1 MNHEY, CDR2 SVGAGI. The CDR3 nucleotides are TGTGCCAGCAGTTATTCCCCTGGCGGGGACTATGGCTACACCTTC. Translated: CASSYSPGGDYGYTF.

Here the CDR3 reads CASRMRGRPDTEAFF. The CDR3 DNA reads as TGTGCCAGCAGAATGAGGGGGCGACCGGACACTGAAGCTTTCTTT. This rearrangement joins TRBV7-2 to TRBJ1-1, with TRBD1 matching 7 bases. Germline V CDR1 and CDR2: SGHTA, FQGNSA. The CDR3 loop spans 15 amino acids. Trimming took 6 bases from V and 3 from J; bases not matched to a gene: 10.

The chain uses TRBV7-3 and TRBJ2-1; 11 nucleotides agree with TRBD2. Germline trimming cut 6 bases from V and 7 bases from J; bases unmatched to any gene: 8. The CDR3 totals 15 residues. Germline V gene data show CDR1 as SGHTA and CDR2 as FQGTGA. As DNA, the CDR3 is TGTGCCAGCAGTTTAGCGGGGGGGCGCAGAAATGAGCAGTTCTTC. This translates into CASSLAGGRRNEQFF.

This sequence joins TRBV10-3 and TRBJ2-7, with D unresolved. The CDR3 totals 14 residues. Trimming stripped 0 bases from V and 5 bases from J, with 11 bases between. In germline, CDR1 is ENHRY, CDR2 SYGVKD. The CDR3 is CAISESRGSNEQYF. The CDR3 nucleotides are TGTGCCATCAGTGAGTCGAGAGGTAGCAACGAGCAGTACTTC.

The CDR3 spells CASSRNEKLFF. DNA of the CDR3: TGTGCCAGCAGTCGGAATGAAAAACTGTTTTTT. The V gene is TRBV5-6, the J gene TRBJ1-4; D remains unclear. The V end was cut by 5 bases, the J end by 5 bases, with 4 bases between. From germline, CDR1 is SGHDT and CDR2 YYEEEE. This CDR3 has 11 residues.

This clone has just a few counts. V is TRBV6-5 and J is TRBJ2-5; no clear D. CDR1 and CDR2 (germline): MNHEY, SVGAGI. The CDR3 contains 14 residues. V was pared by 5 bases and J by 7 bases, with 17 bases between. CDR3 amino acids: CASSLSAELRTQYF. Written as DNA, the CDR3 is TGTGCCAGCAGTCTCTCCGCCGAGCTTAGGACCCAGTACTTC.

The chain joins TRBV3-1 (or the pseudogene TRBV3-2) to TRBJ2-1; D remains ambiguous. Germline V gene data show CDR1 as LGHDT and CDR2 as YNNKEL (reference sequence). Trimming removed 0 bases at V and 7 bases at J, with 10 bases between. This CDR3 is 14 amino acids long. Written as DNA, the CDR3 is TGTGCCAGCAGCCAAGACCCACCCGGGAATGAGCAGTTCTTC. This codes for CASSQDPPGNEQFF.

This sequence joins TRBV19 and TRBJ2-5, with D unresolved. CDR1 and CDR2 (germline): LNHDA, SQIVND (reference sequence). V lost 5 bases and J 5 bases, leaving 6 bases between the germline ends. The CDR3 length is 11 residues. The CDR3 DNA sequence: TGTGCCAGTAGTTCCCCGGAGACCCAGTACTTC. This gives the protein CASSSPETQYF.

The J gene is TRBJ2-2, the V gene TRBV7-2; 7 nucleotides match TRBD2. The V gene's germline CDR1 is SGHTA and CDR2 FQGNSA. The CDR3 runs 16 residues. V gave up 2 bases and J gave up 1 base; unmatched junction bases: 4. DNA of the CDR3: TGTGCCAGCAGCTTATTTCAGCGGGAGAACACCGGGGAGCTGTTTTTT. This translates into CASSLFQRENTGELFF.

The chain has TRBV2 and TRBJ2-7; 10 bases are shared with TRBD1. The CDR3 loop spans 14 amino acids. Looked up from germline, CDR1 is SNHLY and CDR2 is FYNNEI. V lost 4 bases to trimming and J lost 6 bases; unmatched junction nucleotides: 6. CDR3 in amino acids: CASSAGTGALEQYF. Here the CDR3 DNA reads TGTGCCAGCAGTGCCGGGACAGGGGCCCTCGAGCAGTACTTC.

The count of this clone is one. The chain is built from TRBV18 and TRBJ1-5; 9 bases line up with TRBD1. V trimming: 0 bases; J trimming: 6 bases; junction bases outside the gene matches: 3. The germline V gene encodes CDR1 KGHSH and CDR2 LQKENI. The CDR3 runs to 15 residues. The CDR3 nucleotides are TGTGCCAGCTCACCACCCGGGACAGGGTTTCAGCCCCAGCATTTT. Protein product: CASSPPGTGFQPQHF.

The rearrangement joins TRBV12-3 or TRBV12-4 to TRBJ2-7; 7 positions agree with TRBD1. Unmatched junction bases numbered 7, after V lost 6 bases and J lost 5 bases. The CDR3 is 13 residues long. The CDR3 region is CASRDTGTDEQYF. In nucleotides, the CDR3 is TGTGCCAGCAGGGATACTGGGACAGACGAGCAGTACTTC.